Sequencing of this TCR beta chain was carried out in a study of T-cell reconstitution after alpha-beta-depleted transplantation in children. Unique molecular identifiers were incorporated into the prepared TCRbeta library. From the PCR reads, TCRdb called clonotypes with MiXCR, one entry per CDR3 protein. The table records roughly 590,000 distinct CDR3 sequences, 15% to 20% of them present only once. V was pared by 5 bases and J by 3 bases, with 13 bases between. The CDR3 runs 14 residues. This clonotype was observed a few times. The receptor comes from a human donor who donated a stem cell graft to a child with acute myeloid leukemia. The sequencing used PBMCs from the stem cell graft donor, collected from the stem cell graft. V gene TRBV12-3 or TRBV12-4 combines with J gene TRBJ1-2, with a possible D match to TRBD1 (6 bases). CDR3 in DNA: TGTGCCAGCAGTCTACAGGGACTTGACTATGGCTACACCTTC. This translates into CASSLQGLDYGYTF.